The 21 T cell receptor beta chains below come from one sample, sequenced in a study of T cell responses to AZD1222 COVID-19 vaccine. TCRdb's copy holds only in-frame clones and misses some; the assay was immunoSEQ multiplex PCR. The table shows over 130,000 clones, with around 95% occurring only once. The material was peripheral blood, obtained on day 0 of AZD1222 vaccination. These receptors came from an adult in good health.

The chain couples TRBV10-3 to TRBJ2-3, with D unresolved. CDR1 ENHRY and CDR2 SYGVKD come from the germline V gene. The CDR3 is 12 amino acids. The V and J ends lost 3 bases and 5 bases respectively, with 6 bases between them. The CDR3 sequence is CAISEQGDTQYF. In nucleotides, the CDR3 is TGTGCCATCAGTGAACAAGGAGATACGCAGTATTTT.

The chain combines TRBV15 with TRBJ1-1; no firm D call. CDR3 length: 14 amino acids. Germline assignment: CDR1 LNHNV and CDR2 YYDKDF (reference sequence). Trimming pared 2 bases from V and 11 bases from J, leaving 18 bases between. The CDR3 sequence is CATSRPLPFLEAFF. CDR3 sequence (DNA): TGTGCCACCAGCAGACCCCTCCCATTTTTGGAGGCTTTCTTT.

The chain is built from TRBV5-4 and TRBJ2-1; 9 bases line up with TRBD2. Trimming cost V 4 bases and J 12 bases; bases outside gene matches: 14. Per the germline V gene, CDR1 is SGHNT and CDR2 is YYREEE (reference sequence). This CDR3 spans 15 amino acids. The CDR3 here is CASSDRREGLIGQFF. The CDR3 DNA follows: TGTGCCAGCAGCGACCGGCGGGAGGGACTGATCGGGCAGTTCTTC.

This clone was seen only once. The chain links TRBV29-1 to TRBJ1-1; a weak D match, TRBD1 (5 bases). Trimming took 7 bases from V and 1 from J, leaving 19 bases between them. The CDR3 contains 15 residues. Germline assignment: CDR1 SQVTM and CDR2 ANQGSEA. CDR3 DNA sequence: TGCAGCGCTGGGGCTCAGGGAATCCAGAACACTGAAGCTTTCTTT. It is translated as CSAGAQGIQNTEAFF.

The CDR3 coding sequence is TGTGCCAGCAGCCTCCCCCGAGCAGCAGAGCAGTTCTTC. Translated, it gives CASSLPRAAEQFF. This chain uses TRBV11-2 with TRBJ2-1; no clear D gene. This CDR3 has 13 amino acids. From germline, CDR1 is SGHAT and CDR2 FQNNGV. V lost 5 bases, J lost 10 bases, and 15 bases lay in between.

The chain combines TRBV18 with TRBJ1-2, with D tentatively TRBD1 (6 bases). Germline CDR1 and CDR2: KGHSH and LQKENI. The CDR3 runs 15 residues. Between the trimmed V and J ends, which lost 2 bases and 4 bases, there was a span of 14 bases. CDR3 loop: CASSPGMDRAYGYTF. The CDR3 DNA reads as TGTGCCAGCTCACCAGGGATGGACAGAGCCTATGGCTACACCTTC.

This chain connects TRBV3-1 (or the pseudogene TRBV3-2) to TRBJ1-2; 7 bases align to TRBD1. The CDR3 length is 16 residues. Germline V lookup: CDR1 LGHDT, CDR2 YNNKEL (reference sequence). V was clipped by 5 bases and J by 6 bases; unmatched bases: 15. CDR3 nucleotides: TGTGCCAGCAGCTACGCAGGGGGGGGTACTCTTGATGGCTACACCTTC. Translating it yields CASSYAGGGTLDGYTF.

V gene TRBV7-9 combines with J gene TRBJ1-1; D gene ambiguous. The CDR3 has 12 residues. Germline V gives CDR1 SEHNR, CDR2 FQNEAQ (reference sequence). The V and J ends lost 2 bases and 7 bases respectively, with 8 bases between them. The CDR3 DNA follows: TGTGCCAGCAGCTTAAATGCAGATGAAGCTTTCTTT. Translating it yields CASSLNADEAFF.

The V and J genes are TRBV5-1 and TRBJ2-2; D gene unclear. Germline assignment: CDR1 SGHRS and CDR2 YFSETQ. The CDR3 has 13 amino acids. V was pared by 4 bases and J by 1 base, with 5 bases between. CDR3 coding DNA: TGCGCCAGCAGCGGGCAGAACACCGGGGAGCTGTTTTTT. This translates into CASSGQNTGELFF.

The chain has TRBV7-7 and TRBJ2-2, with D hard to call. V was trimmed by 0 bases and J by 3 bases, leaving 5 bases between them. This CDR3 has 14 amino acids. Germline assignment: CDR1 SSHAT and CDR2 FNYEAQ (reference sequence). The CDR3 sequence: CASSLAPDTGELFF. The DNA of the CDR3 is TGTGCCAGCAGCTTAGCTCCCGACACCGGGGAGCTGTTTTTT.

This chain joins TRBV30 and TRBJ2-1, with D possibly being TRBD2 (6 bases). Between the trimmed V and J ends, which lost 2 bases and 14 bases, there was a span of 13 bases. Germline assignment: CDR1 GTSNPN and CDR2 SVGIG (reference sequence). The CDR3 is made up of 11 amino acids. In nucleotides, the CDR3 is TGTGCCTGGAGTTCCGGGACGGGGGAGTTCTTC. Residues: CAWSSGTGEFF.

The gene calls are TRBV5-5 and TRBJ2-1; TRBD1 is a possible D gene (6 bases). Germline values: CDR1 SGHKS, CDR2 YYEKEE (reference sequence). V gave up 7 bases and J gave up 7 bases, with 18 bases separating them. The CDR3 is 14 amino acids. The CDR3 sequence is CASSRTVVVNEQFF. CDR3 DNA: TGTGCCAGCTCACGGACAGTAGTAGTGAATGAGCAGTTCTTC.

The chain recombines TRBV6-4 with TRBJ1-6; D is uncertain. Germline CDR1 and CDR2: MRHNA and SNTAGT. V was shortened by 2 bases and J by 5 bases, with 4 bases between the two germline ends. This CDR3 is built from 13 residues. The DNA of the CDR3 is TGTGCCAGCAGTGACAGGGATAATTCACCCCTCCACTTT. Protein product: CASSDRDNSPLHF.

The V and J genes are TRBV28 and TRBJ1-2; maybe TRBD1 (5 bases). The germline V gene encodes CDR1 MDHEN and CDR2 SYDVKM. This CDR3 comprises 13 residues. V lost 2 bases, J lost 8 bases, and 12 bases lay in between. CDR3 in amino acids: CASSLGGKIGYTF. The CDR3 DNA is TGTGCCAGCAGTTTAGGGGGGAAGATAGGCTACACCTTC.

This clone was counted a few times. V gene TRBV4-1 combines with J gene TRBJ1-1; 7 nucleotides match TRBD1. With 6 bases clipped from V and 4 bases from J, the junction kept 5 bases outside the gene matches. From germline, CDR1 is MGHRA and CDR2 YSYEKL. CDR3 length: 13 amino acids. DNA for the CDR3: TGCGCCAGCAGACAGGGGAGGTCCACTGAAGCTTTCTTT. Amino acid sequence: CASRQGRSTEAFF.

This chain links TRBV6-6 with TRBJ2-1; D gene ambiguous. The CDR3 spans 12 residues. Trimming cost V 6 bases and J 7 bases, with 10 bases left between them. Germline V lookup: CDR1 MNHNY, CDR2 SVGAGI (reference sequence). CDR3 protein: CASSPGLNEQFF. In nucleotides, the CDR3 is TGTGCCAGCAGCCCGGGTCTTAATGAGCAGTTCTTC.

The chain has TRBV5-1 and TRBJ2-2; no clear D gene. CDR3 length: 13 amino acids. CDR1 is SGHRS and CDR2 is YFSETQ in the germline V gene. Trimming removed 2 bases at V and 4 bases at J, with 6 bases between. The CDR3 here is CASSLFVTGELFF. DNA for the CDR3: TGCGCCAGCAGCTTATTTGTCACCGGGGAGCTGTTTTTT.

This sequence joins TRBV6-2 or TRBV6-3 and TRBJ2-7; unclear D gene. CDR1 is MNHEY, CDR2 SVGEGT, per germline. The ends were cut back, 2 bases at V and 9 bases at J, with 17 bases in the middle. This CDR3 spans 14 amino acids. The CDR3 nucleotides read TGTGCCAGCAGTTACGACCTACCCTCGGCCGGGCAGTACGTC. Its translation: CASSYDLPSAGQYV.

The genes are TRBV5-4 and TRBJ2-5; maybe TRBD1 (6 bases). This CDR3 is 13 amino acids long. Trimming took 4 bases from V and 8 from J, leaving 15 bases between them. CDR1 and CDR2 (germline): SGHNT, YYREEE (reference sequence). The chain's CDR3 is CASSTDRDGTQYF. The CDR3 DNA follows: TGTGCCAGCAGCACGGACAGAGACGGAACCCAGTACTTC.

V gene TRBV6-2 or TRBV6-3 combines with J gene TRBJ2-7; D is perhaps TRBD1 (6 bases). The CDR3 is 14 residues long. The germline V gene has CDR1 MNHEY and CDR2 SVGEGT. V was pared by 6 bases and J by 6 bases, with 18 bases between. The CDR3 spells CASSLRGSLGEQYV. The CDR3, as DNA: TGTGCCAGCAGCCTCAGGGGATCCTTAGGCGAGCAGTACGTC.

The chain carries TRBV6-5 and TRBJ2-1; no reliable D call. Germline V gene sequence: CDR1 MNHEY, CDR2 SVGAGI. V was cut by 4 bases and J by 4 bases, with 14 bases left in between. The CDR3 spans 15 residues. The CDR3 DNA sequence: TGTGCCAGCAGTTCCCCCGCCGGTTATTACAATGAGCAGTTCTTC. This sequence encodes CASSSPAGYYNEQFF.